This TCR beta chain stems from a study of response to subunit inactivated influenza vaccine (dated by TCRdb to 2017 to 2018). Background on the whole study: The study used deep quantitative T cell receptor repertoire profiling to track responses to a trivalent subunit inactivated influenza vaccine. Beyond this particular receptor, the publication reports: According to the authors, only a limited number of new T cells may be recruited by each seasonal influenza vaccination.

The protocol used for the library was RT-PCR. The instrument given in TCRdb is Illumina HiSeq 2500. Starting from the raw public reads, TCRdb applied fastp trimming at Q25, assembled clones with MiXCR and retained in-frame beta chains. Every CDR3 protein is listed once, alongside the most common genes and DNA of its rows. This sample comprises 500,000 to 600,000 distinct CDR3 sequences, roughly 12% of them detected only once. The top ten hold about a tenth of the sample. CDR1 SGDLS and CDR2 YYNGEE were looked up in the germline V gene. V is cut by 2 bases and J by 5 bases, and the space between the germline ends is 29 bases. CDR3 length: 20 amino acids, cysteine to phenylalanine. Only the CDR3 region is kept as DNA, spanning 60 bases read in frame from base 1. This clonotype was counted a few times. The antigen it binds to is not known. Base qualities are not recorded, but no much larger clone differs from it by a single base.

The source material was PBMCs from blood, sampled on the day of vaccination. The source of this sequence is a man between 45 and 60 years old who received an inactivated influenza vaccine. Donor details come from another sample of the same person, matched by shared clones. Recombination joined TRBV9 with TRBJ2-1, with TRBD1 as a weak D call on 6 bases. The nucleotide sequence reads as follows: TGTGCCAGCAGCGTTCATATCCGGGCCCGAACAGGGTCAACTAACAATGAGCAGTTCTTC. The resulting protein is CASSVHIRARTGSTNNEQFF. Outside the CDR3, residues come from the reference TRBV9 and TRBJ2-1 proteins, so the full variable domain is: DSGVTQTPKHLITATGQRVTLRCSPRSGDLSVYWYQQSLDQGLQFLIQYYNGEERAKGNILERFSAQQFPDLHSELNLSSLELGDSALYFCASSVHIRARTGSTNNEQFFGPGTRLTVL.